These T cell receptor beta chains were read from a single sample in a study of blood T cell repertoires in COVID-19. Generated by immunoSEQ multiplex PCR, the TCRdb table keeps only in-frame clones and is missing some. The sample carries approximately 13,000 clones, about 80% recorded once. Sequencing was performed on peripheral blood. These receptors were taken from a woman in her fifties or sixties with acute or convalescent COVID-19. Both conserved end residues are part of each CDR3. Each record gives: clone size, J gene, V gene, D gene, CDR3 DNA, CDR3 protein. The D gene is left open where the match is weak. Size tells how often a clone was seen (once, few, many) or the class of an expanded clone, and some rows leave it out.

abundance: NA
j_gene: TRBJ1-5
v_gene: TRBV6-6
d_gene: NA
CDR3nt: TGTGCCAGCAGTTACTCGAATTCGGGGCAGCCCCAGCATTTT
CDR3aa: CASSYSNSGQPQHF

abundance: NA
j_gene: TRBJ1-3
v_gene: TRBV7-8
d_gene: NA
CDR3nt: TGTGCCAGCAGCTTAGCTGAGGGTGCCAACTCTGGAAACACCATATATTTT
CDR3aa: CASSLAEGANSGNTIYF

abundance: NA
j_gene: TRBJ1-1
v_gene: TRBV28
d_gene: TRBD1
CDR3nt: TGTGCCAGCCTTAGGGGGGACAGGGGACGAACTGAAGCTTTCTTT
CDR3aa: CASLRGDRGRTEAFF

abundance: NA
j_gene: TRBJ2-5
v_gene: TRBV28
d_gene: NA
CDR3nt: TGTGTCAGCGCCCTCGACAGCCTCCGAGAGACCCAGTACTTC
CDR3aa: CVSALDSLRETQYF

abundance: NA
j_gene: TRBJ2-7
v_gene: TRBV6-5
d_gene: TRBD2
CDR3nt: TGTGCCAGCAGAAGAGCGGGAGGGCCAGTCGAGCAGTACTTC
CDR3aa: CASRRAGGPVEQYF

abundance: NA
j_gene: TRBJ1-1
v_gene: TRBV4-3
d_gene: NA
CDR3nt: TGCGCCAGCAGCCTATTCACCGGGGGGGCGGAGGGGGACACTGAAGCTTTCTTT
CDR3aa: CASSLFTGGAEGDTEAFF

abundance: NA
j_gene: TRBJ1-3
v_gene: TRBV6-5
d_gene: NA
CDR3nt: TGTGCCAGCAGCCAAACAGGGAGCTCTGGAAACACCATATATTTT
CDR3aa: CASSQTGSSGNTIYF

abundance: NA
j_gene: TRBJ2-7
v_gene: TRBV5-1
d_gene: TRBD1
CDR3nt: TGCGCCAGCAGCCCCAGACAGGGGAGCTCCTACGAGCAGTACTTC
CDR3aa: CASSPRQGSSYEQYF

abundance: NA
j_gene: TRBJ1-1
v_gene: TRBV3-1/TRBV3-2
d_gene: NA
CDR3nt: TGTGCCAGCAGCCAATACACCCAGAACACTGAAGCTTTCTTT
CDR3aa: CASSQYTQNTEAFF

abundance: NA
j_gene: TRBJ2-3
v_gene: TRBV20-1
d_gene: NA
CDR3nt: TGCAGTGCTAGCCCGGTGGATACGCAGTATTTT
CDR3aa: CSASPVDTQYF

abundance: NA
j_gene: TRBJ2-1
v_gene: TRBV9
d_gene: TRBD1
CDR3nt: TGTGCCAGCAGCGGGCGAGGTGGGACAGGGGGCACGAATGAGCAGTTCTTC
CDR3aa: CASSGRGGTGGTNEQFF

abundance: NA
j_gene: TRBJ2-5
v_gene: TRBV19
d_gene: TRBD1
CDR3nt: TGTGCCAGTAGTACCCCTGGGACAGGCCAAGAGACCCAGTACTTC
CDR3aa: CASSTPGTGQETQYF

abundance: once
j_gene: TRBJ2-7
v_gene: TRBV6-5
d_gene: TRBD2
CDR3nt: TGTGCCAGCAGGCGTAGCGGGAGTTCCTCCTACGAGCAGTACTTC
CDR3aa: CASRRSGSSSYEQYF

abundance: NA
j_gene: TRBJ1-2
v_gene: TRBV6-4
d_gene: TRBD1
CDR3nt: TGTGCCAGCAGTGGGCGGGACAGGGCTCTCTATGGCTACACCTTC
CDR3aa: CASSGRDRALYGYTF

abundance: once
j_gene: TRBJ2-2
v_gene: TRBV29-1
d_gene: TRBD1
CDR3nt: TGCAGCGTTGAGGGACAGGGGGTATGGATGTTTTTT
CDR3aa: CSVEGQGVWMFF

abundance: NA
j_gene: TRBJ2-7
v_gene: TRBV11-1
d_gene: TRBD1
CDR3nt: TGTGCCAGCAGCCCTCGGGACAGGGTCTCGGAGCAGTACTTC
CDR3aa: CASSPRDRVSEQYF

abundance: NA
j_gene: TRBJ1-2
v_gene: TRBV7-8
d_gene: NA
CDR3nt: TGTGCCAGCAGCCCATACCGCCAGGGGTTGGACTATGGCTACACCTTC
CDR3aa: CASSPYRQGLDYGYTF

abundance: NA
j_gene: TRBJ2-7
v_gene: TRBV4-1
d_gene: TRBD1
CDR3nt: TGCGCCAGCAGGCCTTCCGCATACCGGGACAGGGTAGGCCACGAGCAGTACTTC
CDR3aa: CASRPSAYRDRVGHEQYF

abundance: NA
j_gene: TRBJ1-5
v_gene: TRBV6-5
d_gene: NA
CDR3nt: TGTGCCAGCAGTTATCACAGAGATCAGCCCCAGCATTTT
CDR3aa: CASSYHRDQPQHF